The 9 T cell receptor beta chains listed next were all sequenced from one sample in a study of blood T cell repertoires in COVID-19 (dated by TCRdb to about 2020). Receptor libraries were prepared by the immunoSEQ multiplex PCR assay. The table was pulled from immuneACCESS by TCRdb, which kept in-frame rearrangements only. Such tables lose some clones; where checked, under half of the loss comes from unresolved V genes, and the rest has no known cause. The sample yields about 480,000 clones; roughly nine tenths were counted once. The ten largest clones represent about 8.2% of the sample. Sequenced material: peripheral blood. The source is a woman aged 45-59 years with COVID-19, enrolled during active disease.

This chain links TRBV19 with TRBJ2-7; D perhaps matches TRBD1 (5 bases). This CDR3 spans 13 amino acids. V lost 7 bases and J lost 4, with 14 bases in between. The germline V gene has CDR1 LNHDA and CDR2 SQIVND (reference sequence). The CDR3, as DNA: TGTGCCAGTACAGGGTCGACCATATACGAGCAGTACTTC. Amino acids: CASTGSTIYEQYF.

This sequence joins TRBV2 and TRBJ1-1; 7 nucleotides match TRBD1. The CDR3 runs to 11 residues. Germline lookup yields CDR1 SNHLY and CDR2 FYNNEI. V lost 8 bases to trimming and J lost 11 bases; unmatched junction nucleotides: 8. CDR3 in DNA: TGTGCCAGCTATTTTCAGGGGGAGGCTTTCTTT. Encoded protein: CASYFQGEAFF.

This chain joins TRBV7-9 and TRBJ1-2; perhaps TRBD1 as D (5 bases). Trimming removed 5 bases from V and 0 bases from J, with 13 bases in between. Per germline, CDR1 SEHNR and CDR2 FQNEAQ (reference sequence). The CDR3 has 15 residues. CDR3 coding DNA: TGTGCCAGCAGCCAAATGGGGGGTACTAACTATGGCTACACCTTC. Encoded protein: CASSQMGGTNYGYTF.

The chain joins TRBV28 to TRBJ1-2; 7 nucleotides line up with TRBD1. The length of the CDR3 is 16 residues. Trimming cost V 6 bases and J 2 bases; bases outside gene matches: 12. Germline lookup yields CDR1 MDHEN and CDR2 SYDVKM. The CDR3 is CASSPDTDRFNYGYTF. CDR3 bases: TGTGCCAGCAGCCCAGACACGGACAGGTTCAACTATGGCTACACCTTC.

This chain uses TRBV9 with TRBJ2-1; 7 bases match TRBD2. Per germline, CDR1 SGDLS and CDR2 YYNGEE. This CDR3 region has 15 residues. V dropped 3 bases and J dropped 7; count of bases not matched to a gene: 10. The chain's CDR3 is CASSAPGGSWNEQFF. Here the CDR3 DNA reads TGTGCCAGCAGCGCCCCGGGGGGATCGTGGAATGAGCAGTTCTTC.

V usage is TRBV27 and J usage is TRBJ1-6; the D is unclear. Germline assignment: CDR1 MNHEY and CDR2 SMNVEV (reference sequence). V shed 3 bases and J shed 6 bases, with 9 bases lying between them. The CDR3 contains 14 residues. CDR3 DNA: TGTGCCAGCAGTTTCTGGCAGTCTAATTCACCCCTCCACTTT. It yields the protein CASSFWQSNSPLHF.

The J gene is TRBJ1-1, the V gene TRBV7-9, with D perhaps TRBD1 (5 bases). Germline loops: CDR1 SEHNR, CDR2 FQNEAQ (reference sequence). V was cut by 3 bases and J by 3 bases, with 11 bases left in between. This CDR3 spans 14 amino acids. This CDR3 reads CASSLSQGYTEAFF. The CDR3 DNA sequence: TGTGCCAGCAGCTTGTCGCAGGGATACACTGAAGCTTTCTTT.

This CDR3 is CASSLVPPGKLFF. The CDR3 bases are TGTGCCAGCAGCTTGGTGCCACCGGGGAAACTGTTTTTT. The chain links TRBV5-6 to TRBJ1-4; D is unclear. V lost 0 bases and J lost 11, with 11 bases in between. This CDR3 is 13 amino acids long. The germline V gene has CDR1 SGHDT and CDR2 YYEEEE.

V usage is TRBV21-1 and J usage is TRBJ1-1; the D call in the table, TRBD1, was not verified against the DNA. TRBV21-1 is a documented pseudogene. This CDR3 has 15 amino acids. The CDR3 loop is CASSKWTGMNTEAFF. The CDR3 region has the DNA TGTGCCAGCAGCAAATGGACAGGAATGAACACTGAAGCTTTCTTT.